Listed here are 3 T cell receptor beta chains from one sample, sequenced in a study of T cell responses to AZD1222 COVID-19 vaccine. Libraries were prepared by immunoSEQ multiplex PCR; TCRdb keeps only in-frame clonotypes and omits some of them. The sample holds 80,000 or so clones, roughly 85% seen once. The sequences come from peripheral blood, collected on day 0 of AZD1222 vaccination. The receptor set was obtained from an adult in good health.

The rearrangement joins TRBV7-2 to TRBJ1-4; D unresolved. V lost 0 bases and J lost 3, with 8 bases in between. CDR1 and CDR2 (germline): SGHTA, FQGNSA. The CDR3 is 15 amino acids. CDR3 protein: CASSLAIGANEKLFF. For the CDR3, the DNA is TGTGCCAGCAGCTTAGCGATAGGAGCTAATGAAAAACTGTTTTTT.

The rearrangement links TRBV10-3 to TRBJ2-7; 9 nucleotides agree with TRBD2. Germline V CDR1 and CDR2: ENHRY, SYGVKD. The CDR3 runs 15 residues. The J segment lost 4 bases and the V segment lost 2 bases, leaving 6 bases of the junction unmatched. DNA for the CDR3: TGTGCCATCAGTGAGCATGCGACTAGCGGTTACGAGCAGTACTTC. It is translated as CAISEHATSGYEQYF.

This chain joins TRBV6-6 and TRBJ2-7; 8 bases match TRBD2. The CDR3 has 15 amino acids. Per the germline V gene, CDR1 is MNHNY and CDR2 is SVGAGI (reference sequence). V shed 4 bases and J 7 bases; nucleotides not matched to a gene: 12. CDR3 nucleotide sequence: TGTGCCAGCAGTTTACTAGCGGCCAACGCAGGGGAGCAGTACTTC. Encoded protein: CASSLLAANAGEQYF.